The following is a T cell receptor (beta chain) sequence with its context. The ends were cut back, 1 base at V and 3 bases at J, with 11 bases in the middle. Germline-derived CDR1 and CDR2 are SGHRS and YFSETQ. The CDR3 is 14 amino acids. The sample is drawn from a study of T cell changes during pregnancy in multiple sclerosis. The protocol was immunoSEQ multiplex PCR, while the TCRdb copy is restricted to in-frame clones and leaves out a portion. The table lists fewer than 90,000 clones, around 94% of them singletons. The chain couples TRBV5-1 to TRBJ2-7, with D perhaps TRBD1 (5 bases). The sequence was collected from a female donor in good health, enrolled as a control in a pregnancy study. Here the sequenced sample was peripheral blood, taken after pregnancy. The CDR3 is CASSLQGSLYEQYF. CDR3 bases: TGCGCCAGCAGCTTGCAGGGAAGTCTCTACGAGCAGTACTTC.